This record covers a single TCR beta chain. Its antigen is unidentified. The data stem from a study of cytomegalovirus exposure and HLA in healthy donors. Study conclusions and caveats: Researchers reported that a few CMV-associated chains were confirmed in vitro as CMV antigen-specific.

With 60 Vbeta and 13 Jbeta primers, the PCR was carried out. TCRdb's copy holds only in-frame clones and misses some; the assay was immunoSEQ multiplex PCR. The profile shows 96,000 or so clones, roughly 74% of them singletons. Each donor was nominally healthy when sampled (though unrecorded immune exposures were likely). Sequenced sample: PBMCs. This receptor was identified in a female donor in good health and CMV-seropositive.

CDR3: CASSFRGGRNQETQYF. CDR3 DNA sequence: TGTGCCAGCAGTTTTCGTGGGGGCAGGAACCAAGAGACCCAGTACTTC. The chain joins TRBV28 to TRBJ2-5, with a possible D match to TRBD1 (6 bases). CDR1 MDHEN and CDR2 SYDVKM come from the germline V gene. V lost 3 bases and J lost 0, with 14 bases in between. There are 16 residues in the CDR3.